Listed below are T cell receptor beta chains from one sample, sequenced in a study of blood T cells in healthy people across ages. TCRdb reprocessed the 5' RACE reads via MiXCR and lists one record per CDR3 protein. The sample consists of 800,000 to 950,000 distinct CDR3 sequences, about 27% of them appearing once. This sample also belongs to another study, concerning T cells of mothers and their children.

The sequencing input was blood. These receptors were taken from a woman aged 40 to 49 in good health. Each CDR3 is given with its conserved first and last residue. Clone sizes are given selectively: once, few, many, or a class where the clone is expanded.

CASSLSPQGPYGYTF | TRBJ1-2 | TRBV12-3/TRBV12-4 | -
CASSYAAPLDRRQETQYF | TRBJ2-5 | TRBV6-2/TRBV6-3 | many
CASSQDLGAGDTEAFF | TRBJ1-1 | TRBV14 | few
CASSLHRGDQPQHF | TRBJ1-5 | TRBV6-5 | few
CASSLMAERCTF | TRBJ1-2 | TRBV12-3/TRBV12-4 | few
CASSPSTDHRYEQYF | TRBJ2-7 | TRBV7-7 | many
CASSFSSPGQNYGYTF | TRBJ1-2 | TRBV5-1 | -
CSVRSGVSNTGELFF | TRBJ2-2 | TRBV29-1 | few
CASSYSREVSGNTIYF | TRBJ1-3 | TRBV6-5 | -
CSVESGVETDTQYF | TRBJ2-3 | TRBV29-1 | many
CASSFRLARGNVGETQYF | - | TRBV7-2 | -
CASSSPGQGARSYGYTF | TRBJ1-2 | TRBV7-8 | few
CSARDVYRGYGYTF | TRBJ1-2 | TRBV20-1 | few
CASSLGGENYGYTF | TRBJ1-2 | TRBV7-9 | -
CASSIVTGLYNEQFF | TRBJ2-1 | TRBV19 | -
CASSLVRLAETQYF | TRBJ2-5 | TRBV7-2 | many
CASSAHPASLANYGYTF | TRBJ1-2 | TRBV9 | -
CATSDLWPGGHTGELFF | TRBJ2-2 | TRBV24-1 | -
CASSGFYGYTF | TRBJ1-2 | TRBV25-1 | many
CASSFRGGNTIYF | TRBJ1-3 | TRBV27 | few
CASSLERRGGDTQYF | TRBJ2-3 | TRBV7-2 | -
CASSQAQGKYEQYF | TRBJ2-7 | TRBV4-3 | many
CASSLNRGYTF | TRBJ1-2 | TRBV7-2 | few
CASGEQASYEQYF | TRBJ2-7 | TRBV12-3/TRBV12-4 | few
CASSAGDSNQPQHF | TRBJ1-5 | TRBV5-1 | -
CAWSFQGTGSGQYF | TRBJ2-5 | TRBV30 | few
CASSGGTSGGVGEQFF | TRBJ2-1 | TRBV2 | few
CASSLGIPPYNEQFF | TRBJ2-1 | TRBV12-3/TRBV12-4 | many
CASTRQGPMNTGELFF | TRBJ2-2 | TRBV7-2 | -
CASSRIQGEQYF | TRBJ2-7 | TRBV27 | few
CSVVTGWVSNIQYF | TRBJ2-4 | TRBV29-1 | many
CASSSRTLNEQFF | TRBJ2-1 | TRBV7-2 | few
CASSSLTGTHNSPLHF | TRBJ1-6 | TRBV12-3/TRBV12-4 | few
CASSPGQGPDTQYF | TRBJ2-3 | TRBV4-3 | many
CASSQARSSGRFF | TRBJ2-1 | TRBV14 | few
CASSLSGVDNEQYF | - | TRBV27 | -
CASSGNTGFNEQYF | TRBJ2-7 | TRBV5-1 | -
CASSSKRGKVSYNSPLHF | TRBJ1-6 | TRBV6-1 | -
CASSSLLGGAPGELFF | TRBJ2-2 | TRBV7-2 | -
CASSITTGLDEQFF | TRBJ2-1 | TRBV5-1 | -
CASSADSHTGTGPNQPQHF | TRBJ1-5 | TRBV9 | -
CASSYVTEAFF | TRBJ1-1 | TRBV6-5 | -
CSANRQFAQYF | TRBJ2-3 | TRBV20-1 | -
CASSLVGQGLGQETQYF | TRBJ2-5 | TRBV5-5 | -
CASSQLWARSYEQYF | TRBJ2-7 | TRBV14 | few
CASSLWGELAKNIQYF | TRBJ2-4 | TRBV28 | -
CASSLDNVSGYTF | TRBJ1-2 | TRBV7-2 | many
CASSLYRTGQETQYF | TRBJ2-5 | TRBV5-1 | few
CSATGSATNEKLFF | TRBJ1-4 | TRBV29-1 | -
CASSPGQGIGEQFF | TRBJ2-1 | TRBV7-3 | many
CASSLPQSRGQKGKNTEAFF | TRBJ1-1 | TRBV7-9 | few